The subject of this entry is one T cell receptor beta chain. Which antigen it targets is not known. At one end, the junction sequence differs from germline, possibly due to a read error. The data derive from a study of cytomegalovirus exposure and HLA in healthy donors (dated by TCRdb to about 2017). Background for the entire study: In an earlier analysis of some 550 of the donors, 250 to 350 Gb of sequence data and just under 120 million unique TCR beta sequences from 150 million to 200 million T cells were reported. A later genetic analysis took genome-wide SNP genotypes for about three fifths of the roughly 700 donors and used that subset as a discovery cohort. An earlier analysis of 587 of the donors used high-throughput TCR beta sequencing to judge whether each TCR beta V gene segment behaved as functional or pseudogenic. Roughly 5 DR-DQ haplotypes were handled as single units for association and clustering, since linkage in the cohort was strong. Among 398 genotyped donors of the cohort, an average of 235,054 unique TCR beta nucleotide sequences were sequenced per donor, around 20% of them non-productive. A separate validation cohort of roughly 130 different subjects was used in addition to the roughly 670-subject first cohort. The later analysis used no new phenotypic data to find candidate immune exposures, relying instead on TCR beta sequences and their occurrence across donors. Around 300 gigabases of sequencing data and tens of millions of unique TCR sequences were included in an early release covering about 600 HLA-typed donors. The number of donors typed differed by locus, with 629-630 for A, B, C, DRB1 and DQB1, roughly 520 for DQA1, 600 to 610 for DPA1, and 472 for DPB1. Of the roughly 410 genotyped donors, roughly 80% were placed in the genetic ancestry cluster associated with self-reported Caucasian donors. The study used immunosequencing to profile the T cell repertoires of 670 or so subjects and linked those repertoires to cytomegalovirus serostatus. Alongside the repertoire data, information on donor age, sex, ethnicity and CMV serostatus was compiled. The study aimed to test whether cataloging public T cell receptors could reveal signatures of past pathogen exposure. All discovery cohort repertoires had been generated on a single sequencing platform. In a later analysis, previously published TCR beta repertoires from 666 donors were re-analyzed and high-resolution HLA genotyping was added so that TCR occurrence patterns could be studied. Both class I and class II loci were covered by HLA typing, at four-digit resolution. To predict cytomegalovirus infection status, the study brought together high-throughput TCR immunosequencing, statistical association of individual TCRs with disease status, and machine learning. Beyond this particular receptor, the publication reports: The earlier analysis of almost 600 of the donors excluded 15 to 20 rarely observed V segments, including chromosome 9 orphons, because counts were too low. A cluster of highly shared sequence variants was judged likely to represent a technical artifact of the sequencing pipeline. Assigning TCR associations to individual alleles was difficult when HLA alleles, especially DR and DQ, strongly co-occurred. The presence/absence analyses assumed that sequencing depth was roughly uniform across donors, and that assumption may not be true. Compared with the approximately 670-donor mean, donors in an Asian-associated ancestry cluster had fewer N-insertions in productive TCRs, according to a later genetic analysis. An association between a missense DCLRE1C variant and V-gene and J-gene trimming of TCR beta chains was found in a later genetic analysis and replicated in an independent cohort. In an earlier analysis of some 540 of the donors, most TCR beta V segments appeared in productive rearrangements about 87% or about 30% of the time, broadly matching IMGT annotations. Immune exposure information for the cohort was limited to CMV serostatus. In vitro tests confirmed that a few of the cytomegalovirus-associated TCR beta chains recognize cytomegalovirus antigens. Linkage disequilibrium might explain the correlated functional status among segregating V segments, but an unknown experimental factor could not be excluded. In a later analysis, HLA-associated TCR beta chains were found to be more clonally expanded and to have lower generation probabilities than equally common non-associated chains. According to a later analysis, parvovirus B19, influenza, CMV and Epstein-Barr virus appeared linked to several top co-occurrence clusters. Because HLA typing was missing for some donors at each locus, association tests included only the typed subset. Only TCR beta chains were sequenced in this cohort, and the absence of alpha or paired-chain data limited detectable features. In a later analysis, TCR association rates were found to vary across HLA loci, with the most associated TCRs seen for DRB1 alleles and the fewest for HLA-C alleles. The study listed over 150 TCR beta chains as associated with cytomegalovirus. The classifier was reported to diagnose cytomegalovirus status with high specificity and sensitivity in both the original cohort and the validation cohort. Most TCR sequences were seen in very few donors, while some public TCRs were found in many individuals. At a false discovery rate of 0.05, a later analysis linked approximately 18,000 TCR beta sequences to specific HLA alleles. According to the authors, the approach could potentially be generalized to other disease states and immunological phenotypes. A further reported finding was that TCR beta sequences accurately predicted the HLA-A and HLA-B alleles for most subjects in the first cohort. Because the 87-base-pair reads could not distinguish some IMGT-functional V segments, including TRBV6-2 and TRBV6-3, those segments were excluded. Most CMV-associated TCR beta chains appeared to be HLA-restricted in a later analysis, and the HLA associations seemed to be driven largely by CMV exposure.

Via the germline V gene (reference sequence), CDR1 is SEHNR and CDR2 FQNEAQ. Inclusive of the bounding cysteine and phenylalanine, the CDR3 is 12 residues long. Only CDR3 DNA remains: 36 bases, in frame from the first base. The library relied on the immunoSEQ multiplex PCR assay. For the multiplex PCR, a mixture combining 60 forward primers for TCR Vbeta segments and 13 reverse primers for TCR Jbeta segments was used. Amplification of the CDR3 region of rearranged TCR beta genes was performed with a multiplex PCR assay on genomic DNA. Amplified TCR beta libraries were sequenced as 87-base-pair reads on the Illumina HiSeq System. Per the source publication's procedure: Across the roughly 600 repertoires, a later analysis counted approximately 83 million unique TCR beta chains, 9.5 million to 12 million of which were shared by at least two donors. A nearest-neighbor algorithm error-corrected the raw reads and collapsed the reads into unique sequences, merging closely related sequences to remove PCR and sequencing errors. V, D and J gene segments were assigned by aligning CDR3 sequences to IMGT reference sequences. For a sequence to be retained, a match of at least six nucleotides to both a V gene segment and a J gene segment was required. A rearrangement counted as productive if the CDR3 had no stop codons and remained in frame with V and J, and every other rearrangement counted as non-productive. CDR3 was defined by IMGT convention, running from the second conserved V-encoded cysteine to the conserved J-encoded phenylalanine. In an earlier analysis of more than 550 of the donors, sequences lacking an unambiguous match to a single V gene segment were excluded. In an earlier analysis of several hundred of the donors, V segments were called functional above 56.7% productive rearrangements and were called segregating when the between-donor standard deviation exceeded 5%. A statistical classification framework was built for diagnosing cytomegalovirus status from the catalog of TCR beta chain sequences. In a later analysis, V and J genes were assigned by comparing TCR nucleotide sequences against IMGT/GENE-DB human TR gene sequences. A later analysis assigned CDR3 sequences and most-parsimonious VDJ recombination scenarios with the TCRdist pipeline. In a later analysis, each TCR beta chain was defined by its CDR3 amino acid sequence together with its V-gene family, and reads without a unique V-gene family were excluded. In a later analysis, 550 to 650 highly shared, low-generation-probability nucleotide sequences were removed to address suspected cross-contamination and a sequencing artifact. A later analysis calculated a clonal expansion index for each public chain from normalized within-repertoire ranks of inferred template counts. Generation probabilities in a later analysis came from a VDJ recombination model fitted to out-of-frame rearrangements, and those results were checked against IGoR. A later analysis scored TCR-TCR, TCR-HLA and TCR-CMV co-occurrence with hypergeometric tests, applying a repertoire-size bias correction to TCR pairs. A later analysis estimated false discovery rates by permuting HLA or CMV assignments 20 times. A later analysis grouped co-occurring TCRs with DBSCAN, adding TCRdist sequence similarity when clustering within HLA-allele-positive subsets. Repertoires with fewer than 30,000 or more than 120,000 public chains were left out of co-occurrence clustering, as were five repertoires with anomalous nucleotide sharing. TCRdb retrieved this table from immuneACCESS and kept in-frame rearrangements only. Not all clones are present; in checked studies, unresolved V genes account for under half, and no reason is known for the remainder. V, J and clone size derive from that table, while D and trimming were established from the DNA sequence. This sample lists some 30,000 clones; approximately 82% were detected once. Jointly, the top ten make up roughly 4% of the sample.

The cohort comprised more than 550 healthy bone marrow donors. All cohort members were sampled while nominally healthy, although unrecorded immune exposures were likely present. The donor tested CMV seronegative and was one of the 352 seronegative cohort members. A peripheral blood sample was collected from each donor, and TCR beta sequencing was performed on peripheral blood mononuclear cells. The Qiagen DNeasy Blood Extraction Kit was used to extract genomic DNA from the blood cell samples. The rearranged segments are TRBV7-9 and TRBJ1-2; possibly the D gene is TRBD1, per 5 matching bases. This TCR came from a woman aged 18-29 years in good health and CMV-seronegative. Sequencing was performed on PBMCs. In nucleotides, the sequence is TGTTCCAGCAGCTCACAGGACTATGGCTACACCTTC. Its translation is CSSSSQDYGYTF.